This TCR beta chain comes out of a study of OX40 agonist ivuxolimab in advanced cancers. Using immunoSEQ multiplex PCR, the repertoire was profiled, and TCRdb retains in-frame clones only, with some absent. The sample has about 64,000 clones, 80% seen once; the top ten hold 1.2%. V was pared by 0 bases and J by 1 base, with 22 bases of the junction left unmatched. This CDR3 has 23 residues. This clone was picked up a small number of times. The sequences come from CD4+ or CD8+ T cells sorted from blood, collected in a trial of the OX40 agonist ivuxolimab. The sequence came from an adult with an advanced solid tumor such as melanoma, head and neck, liver or kidney cancer. The chain combines TRBV6-7 with TRBJ2-3; 10 bases are shared with TRBD1. TRBV6-7 is sorted into the ORF group, with uncertain function. The CDR3, as DNA: TGTGCCAGCAGTTACTCGATAGCTTACTTTTCCGGGACAGGGGAAAGCGGCACAGATACGCAGTATTTT. This translates into CASSYSIAYFSGTGESGTDTQYF.